These 13 T cell receptor beta chains came from one sample sequenced in a study of T cell responses to AZD1222 COVID-19 vaccine. TCRdb keeps only in-frame clones here, not all; method: immunoSEQ multiplex PCR. The sample holds some 130,000 clones, approximately 84% seen once. The sequences come from peripheral blood, collected on day 0 of AZD1222 vaccination. The receptors were gathered from an adult in good health.

The chain combines TRBV15 with TRBJ1-2; 7 positions agree with TRBD1. This CDR3 is 17 amino acids long. The V gene's germline CDR1 is LNHNV and CDR2 YYDKDF (reference sequence). Trimming at V came to 3 bases and at J to 4 bases, leaving 14 bases not matched to a gene. CDR3 sequence reads: CATSRSSTGAHFYGYTF. In DNA form, the CDR3 reads TGTGCCACCAGCAGGTCCTCAACAGGGGCGCACTTCTATGGCTACACCTTC.

This rearrangement joins TRBV7-9 to TRBJ2-5; D remains ambiguous. Germline CDR1 reads SEHNR; CDR2 reads FQNEAQ (reference sequence). This CDR3 contains 13 residues. Trimming cost V 3 bases and J 5 bases, with 10 bases left between them. The chain's CDR3 is CASSFNSRETQYF. The CDR3 region has the DNA TGTGCCAGCAGCTTTAATAGTCGGGAGACCCAGTACTTC. Drawing the rest from reference TRBV7-9 and TRBJ2-5, the complete variable domain is DTGVSQNPRHKITKRGQNVTFRCDPISEHNRLYWYRQTLGQGPEFLTYFQNEAQLEKSRLLSDRFSAERPKGSFSTLEIQRTEQGDSAMYLCASSFNSRETQYFGPGTRLLVL.

This chain uses TRBV7-2 with TRBJ2-7; unclear D gene. The CDR3 contains 12 residues. From germline, CDR1 is SGHTA and CDR2 FQGNSA. V lost 2 bases, J lost 5 bases, and 7 bases lay in between. The CDR3 protein is CASSLWSDEQYF. CDR3 nucleotide sequence: TGTGCCAGCAGCTTATGGAGCGACGAGCAGTACTTC.

The V gene is TRBV11-2, the J gene TRBJ1-2; D gene uncertain. Germline assignment: CDR1 SGHAT and CDR2 FQNNGV. This CDR3 is built from 16 residues. With 1 base removed from V and 0 bases from J, the gap between germline ends came to 12 bases. Here the CDR3 DNA reads TGTGCCAGCAGCTTAGCGGGGATACTATCTAACTATGGCTACACCTTC. Translated, it gives CASSLAGILSNYGYTF.

J is TRBJ2-5 and V is TRBV15; 7 positions match TRBD1. In germline, CDR1 is LNHNV, CDR2 YYDKDF (reference sequence). The CDR3 is 13 amino acids. V trimming: 4 bases; J trimming: 5 bases; junction bases outside the gene matches: 4. In nucleotides, the CDR3 is TGTGCCACCAGCATCAGACAGGGTGAGACCCAGTACTTC. Amino acid sequence: CATSIRQGETQYF. Drawing the rest from reference TRBV15 and TRBJ2-5, the complete variable domain is DAMVIQNPRYQVTQFGKPVTLSCSQTLNHNVMYWYQQKSSQAPKLLFHYYDKDFNNEADTPDNFQSRRPNTSFCFLDIRSPGLGDTAMYLCATSIRQGETQYFGPGTRLLVL.

The chain links TRBV27 to TRBJ1-6; 9 bases agree with TRBD1. The V gene's germline CDR1 is MNHEY and CDR2 SMNVEV (reference sequence). This CDR3 contains 15 residues. V shed 6 bases and J 6 bases; nucleotides not matched to a gene: 6. The CDR3 coding sequence is TGTGCCAGCAGGACGACAGGGGGTTTTAATTCACCCCTCCACTTT. As protein: CASRTTGGFNSPLHF.

This clone was found once. The chain combines TRBV6-2 or TRBV6-3 with TRBJ1-1, with D perhaps TRBD1 (5 bases). Trimming shortened V by 2 bases and J by 4 bases, and 14 bases separated the two germline ends. Germline V gene sequence: CDR1 MNHEY, CDR2 SVGEGT. The CDR3 is made up of 15 amino acids. In DNA, the CDR3 is TGTGCCAGCAGTTACGTTTGGGGGATGAGCACTGAAGCTTTCTTT. Residues: CASSYVWGMSTEAFF.

This clone appeared a single time. V is TRBV7-2 and J is TRBJ1-1, with D perhaps matching TRBD1 (6 bases). The CDR3 extends over 15 amino acids. Trimming shortened V by 2 bases and J by 6 bases, and 16 bases separated the two germline ends. Germline loops: CDR1 SGHTA, CDR2 FQGNSA. The CDR3 nucleotides read TGTGCCAGCAGCTTAAAAACCACCGGGACACCTGAAGCTTTCTTT. Protein: CASSLKTTGTPEAFF.

This clone has more than one count but fewer than ten. This chain links TRBV6-6 with TRBJ1-5; D possibly corresponds to TRBD1 (5 bases). The V end was cut by 11 bases, the J end by 2 bases, with 16 bases between. Per the germline V gene, CDR1 is MNHNY and CDR2 is SVGAGI (reference sequence). The CDR3 extends over 14 amino acids. In DNA, the CDR3 is TGTGCCTGCGGGGCCGCTATGGGCAATCAGCCCCAGCATTTT. This sequence encodes CACGAAMGNQPQHF.

The chain has TRBV6-1 and TRBJ2-7; 11 bases are shared with TRBD1. Germline V CDR1 and CDR2: MNHNS, SASEGT. After removal of 3 bases from V and 4 bases from J, the junction contained 8 bases not matched to a gene. The CDR3 is made up of 16 amino acids. The CDR3 is CASSELPGQGGYEQYF. In nucleotides, the CDR3 is TGTGCCAGCAGTGAGCTTCCGGGACAGGGGGGGTACGAGCAGTACTTC.

CDR3 sequence reads: CSASPGNTIYF. The CDR3 DNA sequence: TGCAGTGCCTCCCCTGGAAACACCATATATTTT. This chain links TRBV20-1 with TRBJ1-3; D is undetermined. This CDR3 spans 11 amino acids. The germline V gene encodes CDR1 DFQATT and CDR2 SNEGSKA (reference sequence). Trimming shortened V by 6 bases and J by 2 bases, and 5 bases separated the two germline ends.

CDR3 nucleotide sequence: TGTGCCAGTAGTATAGGTCCCGCAGCCGAGCAGTACTTC. This encodes CASSIGPAAEQYF. The rearrangement links TRBV19 to TRBJ2-7; unclear D gene. CDR3 length: 13 residues. Trimming removed 1 base at V and 6 bases at J, with 10 bases between. Germline V gene sequence: CDR1 LNHDA, CDR2 SQIVND (reference sequence).

The J gene is TRBJ1-2, the V gene TRBV28, with TRBD1 as a possible D gene (6 bases). Trimming took off 3 bases at V and 4 bases at J, with 9 bases between the two ends. Germline V gene data show CDR1 as MDHEN and CDR2 as SYDVKM. The CDR3 contains 13 residues. The CDR3 nucleotides read TGTGCCAGCAGTTTCCAGGGGTCCTATGGCTACACCTTC. It codes for CASSFQGSYGYTF.